One and the same sample provided the 23 T cell receptor beta chains below, sequenced in a study of quantifying T cell responses using KT2 cells. Overall study: RNA was reverse transcribed with TCR alpha and beta constant-region primers.

An oligo carrying a UMI was ligated to the cDNA 3' end. First-round PCR used about 4 cycles and beta primers RC1.1 and RC1.2 covering TRBC1 and TRBC2. TCRdb recomputed calls from the UMI-ligation and nested PCR reads with MiXCR, one row per CDR3 protein. The sample has fewer than 45,000 distinct CDR3 sequences, about 15% seen once. Sequencing was done on a sample of PBMCs spiked with cells of the T cell clone KT2. The receptors shown here come from a human donor.

In its sample, this clonotype was seen a few times. This sequence joins TRBV18 and TRBJ1-2; possibly TRBD1 for D (6 bases). Trimming stripped 3 bases from V and 5 bases from J, with 10 bases between. Looked up from germline, CDR1 is KGHSH and CDR2 is LQKENI. The CDR3 has 13 residues. In DNA form, the CDR3 reads TGTGCCAGCTCACCGGAACAGGGTTATGGCTACACCTTC. Its translation: CASSPEQGYGYTF.

The V and J genes are TRBV29-1 and TRBJ2-3; D unclear. Trimming shortened V by 5 bases and J by 2 bases, and 5 bases separated the two germline ends. This CDR3 spans 11 amino acids. Germline CDR1 and CDR2: SQVTM and ANQGSEA. CDR3 sequence (DNA): TGCAGCGTTCGATACACAGATACGCAGTATTTT. It specifies CSVRYTDTQYF.

Only a few counts were recorded for this clonotype. The V and J genes are TRBV5-5 and TRBJ1-2, with TRBD1 identical over 7 bases. Germline CDR1 and CDR2: SGHKS and YYEKEE (reference sequence). The CDR3 is made up of 13 amino acids. V dropped 2 bases and J dropped 7; count of bases not matched to a gene: 5. This CDR3 reads CASSFGQVPGYTF. CDR3 sequence (DNA): TGTGCCAGCAGCTTTGGACAGGTCCCTGGCTACACCTTC.

The chain carries TRBV20-1 and TRBJ2-2; 9 nucleotides match TRBD2. Per germline, CDR1 DFQATT and CDR2 SNEGSKA (reference sequence). V was pared by 6 bases and J by 4 bases, with 6 bases of the junction left unmatched. The CDR3 is made up of 14 amino acids. CDR3 nucleotides: TGCAGTGCCGAGGGGCGGGAGGGCACCGGGGAGCTGTTTTTT. Translation: CSAEGREGTGELFF.

The chain is built from TRBV3-1 and TRBJ2-1, with 9 nucleotides matching TRBD1. Looked up from germline, CDR1 is LGHDT and CDR2 is YNNKEL (reference sequence). V lost 4 bases and J lost 8; bases outside the gene matches: 12. The CDR3 spans 16 residues. CDR3 bases: TGTGCCAGCAGCCGGATACCGGGACAGGGTCCGGATGAGCAGTTCTTC. It encodes CASSRIPGQGPDEQFF.

This clonotype has just a few counts. The chain has TRBV7-9 and TRBJ2-1; TRBD2 matches 9 bases. The germline CDR1 and CDR2 sequences are SEHNR and FQNEAQ (reference sequence). V lost 2 bases and J lost 8; bases outside the gene matches: 10. This CDR3 has 16 residues. The chain's CDR3 is CASSLLAGVVTHEQFF. CDR3 nucleotide sequence: TGTGCCAGCAGCTTATTAGCGGGAGTTGTTACACATGAGCAGTTCTTC.

This clonotype has just a few counts. This chain connects TRBV2 to TRBJ1-2; no definite D call. With 5 bases removed from V and 3 bases from J, the gap between germline ends came to 16 bases. The CDR3 is 15 residues long. Germline CDR1 SNHLY, CDR2 FYNNEI. The DNA for the CDR3 is TGTGCCAGCAGTCTCCGCAGCCCAGGCGACTATGGCTACACCTTC. It encodes CASSLRSPGDYGYTF.

This chain uses TRBV6-1 with TRBJ2-2; 9 bases fit TRBD1. The CDR3 is 17 amino acids. CDR1 MNHNS and CDR2 SASEGT come from the germline V gene. V was pared by 4 bases and J by 1 base, with 7 bases of the junction left unmatched. The CDR3: CASSGRQGVRNTGELFF. CDR3 DNA: TGTGCCAGCAGTGGAAGACAGGGGGTCCGGAACACCGGGGAGCTGTTTTTT.

The sample holds a few counts of this clonotype. The chain uses TRBV6-4 and TRBJ2-1; 10 bases fit TRBD2. V lost 3 bases to trimming and J lost 8 bases; unmatched junction nucleotides: 7. The CDR3 has 15 residues. Germline V gene data show CDR1 as MRHNA and CDR2 as SNTAGT. The chain's CDR3 is CASSEASGSRDEQFF. As DNA, the CDR3 is TGTGCCAGCAGTGAGGCTAGCGGGAGTAGGGATGAGCAGTTCTTC.

This clonotype qualifies as medium-sized (0.01 to 0.1%). The chain uses TRBV2 and TRBJ2-7; tentative D call: TRBD1 (6 bases). Germline lookup yields CDR1 SNHLY and CDR2 FYNNEI. The CDR3 sequence is 14 residues long. V lost 7 bases and J lost 3, with 16 bases in between. Here the CDR3 DNA reads TGTGCCAGCAAGGGGACACGGGCGGGCTACGAGCAGTACTTC. Protein product: CASKGTRAGYEQYF.

This clonotype was seen a few times. Compared with germline, one end of the junction differs, possibly owing to a read error. This chain connects TRBV4-1 to TRBJ2-7, with D maybe TRBD2 (7 bases). CDR3 length: 17 residues. Germline V gene lookup returns CDR1 MGHRA and CDR2 YSYEKL. The CDR3 reads CASRQVATQGGAYEQYF. The CDR3 DNA reads as TGCGCCAGCAGACAAGTAGCCACACAAGGGGGGGCCTACGAGCAGTACTTC.

This clonotype was counted a few times. The chain combines TRBV5-1 with TRBJ1-1, with a tentative D call TRBD1 (5 bases). The length of the CDR3 is 13 residues. Germline loops: CDR1 SGHRS, CDR2 YFSETQ. Trimming pared 4 bases from V and 1 base from J, leaving 8 bases between. The DNA for the CDR3 is TGCGCCAGCAGCACCCAGGGGAACACTGAAGCTTTCTTT. Residues: CASSTQGNTEAFF.

This clonotype was detected only a few times. The V gene is TRBV7-6, the J gene TRBJ2-5, with no clear D. The CDR3 runs 11 residues. CDR1 is SGHVS and CDR2 is FNYEAQ in the germline V gene. The V end lost 5 bases, the J end lost 2 bases, and 3 bases lay between the germline ends. CDR3 nucleotides: TGTGCCAGCAGCCATCAAGAGACCCAGTACTTC. Its protein is CASSHQETQYF.

This clonotype turned up a few times. The chain uses TRBV7-9 and TRBJ1-1; perhaps TRBD1 as D (5 bases). Looked up from germline, CDR1 is SEHNR and CDR2 is FQNEAQ (reference sequence). This CDR3 region has 15 residues. Trimming left V 3 bases short and J 0 bases short, with 11 bases between. In nucleotides, the CDR3 is TGTGCCAGCAGCTTCCGGGACGGTATGAACACTGAAGCTTTCTTT. Its translation: CASSFRDGMNTEAFF.

Many counts were recorded for this clonotype. V is TRBV19 and J is TRBJ1-6, with a weak D call TRBD1 (5 bases). The CDR3 is made up of 15 amino acids. CDR1 and CDR2 from the germline V gene are LNHDA and SQIVND (reference sequence). Trimming took 5 bases from V and 7 from J, leaving 15 bases between them. The DNA for the CDR3 is TGTGCCAGTAGTGCGCAGGGAACTGGGAATTCACCCCTCCACTTT. Encoded protein: CASSAQGTGNSPLHF. The full variable domain, its missing parts supplied by reference TRBV19 and TRBJ1-6, is DGGITQSPKYLFRKEGQNVTLSCEQNLNHDAMYWYRQDPGQGLRLIYYSQIVNDFQKGDIAEGYSVSREKKESFPLTVTSAQKNPTAFYLCASSAQGTGNSPLHFGNGTRLTVT.

J is TRBJ1-1 and V is TRBV2, with D possibly TRBD1 on 5 matching bases. The germline V gene has CDR1 SNHLY and CDR2 FYNNEI. This CDR3 is built from 14 residues. The ends were cut back, 9 bases at V and 0 bases at J, with 14 bases in the middle. CDR3 DNA: TGTGCCAGATCAGCGCGACAGATGAACACTGAAGCTTTCTTT. Translated, it gives CARSARQMNTEAFF.

This clonotype was seen many times. The rearrangement links TRBV6-1 to TRBJ2-3; D is possibly TRBD1 or TRBD2 (5 bases each). V lost 1 base to trimming and J lost 3 bases, with 14 bases between them. The germline V gene has CDR1 MNHNS and CDR2 SASEGT. The CDR3 has 16 amino acids. CDR3 bases: TGTGCCAGCAGTGAAGTGGGACGCCTAGTAACAGATACGCAGTATTTT. It is translated as CASSEVGRLVTDTQYF.

This clonotype was seen a handful of times. The chain recombines TRBV2 with TRBJ2-1; 12 bases align to TRBD2. The J segment lost 6 bases and the V segment lost 6 bases, leaving 3 bases of the junction unmatched. CDR3 length equals 14 residues. CDR1 is SNHLY, CDR2 FYNNEI, per germline. The CDR3 DNA is TGTGCCAGCAGGGCTAGCGGGGGGGTCAATGAGCAGTTCTTC. This gives the protein CASRASGGVNEQFF.

This clonotype appeared many times. This rearrangement joins TRBV7-2 to TRBJ2-7; TRBD2 might be the D (5 bases). Trimming pared 5 bases from V and 4 bases from J, leaving 9 bases between. The CDR3 loop spans 12 amino acids. Germline V lookup: CDR1 SGHTA, CDR2 FQGNSA. The CDR3 DNA sequence: TGTGCCAGCAGCCTACTAGTATACGAGCAGTACTTC. Protein product: CASSLLVYEQYF.

This clonotype was observed at least ten times. V and J are TRBV7-9 and TRBJ2-3, with 10 bases that match TRBD2. CDR3 size: 18 residues. V lost 4 bases to trimming and J lost 2 bases; unmatched junction nucleotides: 12. The germline CDR1 and CDR2 sequences are SEHNR and FQNEAQ (reference sequence). The CDR3 DNA reads as TGTGCCAGCAGCTCGGGAAATATAGCGGGGGGAAACACAGATACGCAGTATTTT. The encoded protein is CASSSGNIAGGNTDTQYF.

V and J are TRBV7-9 and TRBJ1-5; D is unclear. The CDR3 covers 13 residues. The ends were cut back, 5 bases at V and 5 bases at J, with 10 bases in the middle. Germline V gene data show CDR1 as SEHNR and CDR2 as FQNEAQ (reference sequence). CDR3: CASSESLYQPQHF. The CDR3 nucleotides are TGTGCCAGCAGCGAGAGCCTCTATCAGCCCCAGCATTTT. Combining the CDR3 with reference TRBV7-9 and TRBJ1-5 gives the whole variable domain DTGVSQNPRHKITKRGQNVTFRCDPISEHNRLYWYRQTLGQGPEFLTYFQNEAQLEKSRLLSDRFSAERPKGSFSTLEIQRTEQGDSAMYLCASSESLYQPQHFGDGTRLSIL.

This clonotype was picked up many times. CDR3 amino acids: CSVEDPQDTQYF. CDR3 coding DNA: TGCAGCGTTGAAGATCCCCAAGATACGCAGTATTTT. V is TRBV29-1 and J is TRBJ2-3; D not certain. Germline lookup yields CDR1 SQVTM and CDR2 ANQGSEA. The CDR3 is 12 amino acids. V was clipped by 0 bases and J by 5 bases, with 6 bases between them.

The chain is built from TRBV5-1 and TRBJ1-1; maybe TRBD1 (6 bases). Trimming removed 7 bases from V and 5 bases from J, with 21 bases in between. The CDR3 is 15 residues long. The germline V gene has CDR1 SGHRS and CDR2 YFSETQ. The CDR3 nucleotides read TGCGCCAGCGGGTGGGGGAACAGGGAATTAACTGAAGCTTTCTTT. Amino acid sequence: CASGWGNRELTEAFF.